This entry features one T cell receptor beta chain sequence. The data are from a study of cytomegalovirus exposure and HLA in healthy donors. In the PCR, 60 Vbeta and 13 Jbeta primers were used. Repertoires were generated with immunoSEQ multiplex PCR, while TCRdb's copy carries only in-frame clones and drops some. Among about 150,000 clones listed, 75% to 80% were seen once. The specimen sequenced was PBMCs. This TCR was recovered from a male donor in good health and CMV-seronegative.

DNA for the CDR3: TGTGCCAGCAGTTTTCGGGACCAAAGGGGGGGGCAGTTCTTC. Translation gives CASSFRDQRGGQFF. The chain links TRBV27 to TRBJ2-1; possible D gene TRBD2, 7 bases. V gave up 3 bases and J gave up 12 bases, with 18 bases separating them. The CDR3 sequence is 14 residues long. Germline values: CDR1 MNHEY, CDR2 SMNVEV (reference sequence).